This T cell receptor beta chain is drawn from a study of shared clonotypes between healthy human individuals. Deep was the level at which the assay was run. In the authors' methods: ImmunoSEQ supplied junction-only sequences lacking quality scores, so filtering was different. Assay: immunoSEQ multiplex PCR; the TCRdb copy retains only in-frame clones and omits some. D and trimming were read from the DNA, whereas the V and J calls and clone size are those reported in that table. The sample carries over 2 million clones, less than 95% recorded once. Study-level findings and limits: It was only blood that was sampled, and tissue repertoires likely differ.

Remarks on this clone: Its specificity is unknown.

Trimming at V came to 3 bases and at J to 6 bases, leaving 4 bases not matched to a gene. Germline V gene sequence: CDR1 MRHNA, CDR2 SNTAGT. This CDR3 has 14 amino acids. This TCR was recovered from a man aged 18 to 29 in good health. Some clones in this sample may be carry-over from other donors' samples. This rearrangement joins TRBV6-4 to TRBJ2-3; 9 positions agree with TRBD2. The specimen was naive CD4+ T cells from PBMCs. Subset denoted: CD45RA+ positively selected. CDR3 sequence reads: CASSEGLAGDTQYF. The CDR3 DNA follows: TGTGCCAGCAGTGAGGGACTAGCAGGGGATACGCAGTATTTT.